Listed below are T cell receptor beta chains from one sample, sequenced in a study of Graves' ophthalmopathy and Graves' hyperthyroidism. Each CDR3 protein is one row after TCRdb ran MiXCR on the multiplex PCR reads. Of about 620,000 distinct CDR3 sequences in the sample, 22% are singletons; the top ten hold approximately 6.9%. Sample: peripheral blood. The receptors derive from a woman aged 18-29 years with stable Graves' hyperthyroidism. Some clones in this sample may be carry-over from other donors' samples. Both conserved end residues are trimmed from each CDR3. Each record gives: V gene, CDR3 protein.

v_call: TRBV3-1
cdr3_aa: ASSQPTDFYGCT

v_call: TRBV10-1
cdr3_aa: ASSRDPWDRAGIEYTGELF

v_call: TRBV12-3/TRBV12-4
cdr3_aa: ASSFGHGGQPQH

v_call: TRBV20-1
cdr3_aa: SARANYNSPLH

v_call: TRBV6-5
cdr3_aa: ASSYEVGGQETQD

v_call: TRBV10-3
cdr3_aa: AISHPGKSGSRAYEQY

v_call: TRBV12-3/TRBV12-4
cdr3_aa: ASSLGSRGGTEAF

v_call: TRBV6-1
cdr3_aa: ASYTATNEKLF

v_call: TRBV12-3/TRBV12-4
cdr3_aa: ASSGGTGKTEAF

v_call: TRBV12-3/TRBV12-4
cdr3_aa: ASSFGQGFSPLH

v_call: TRBV28
cdr3_aa: ASRPLYQETQY

v_call: TRBV28
cdr3_aa: ASSPADLRIGEQY

v_call: TRBV12-3/TRBV12-4
cdr3_aa: ASSPTGGNYEQY

v_call: TRBV4-2
cdr3_aa: ASSQDGKPYEQY

v_call: TRBV2
cdr3_aa: ASSEEGRTIRFWGYT

v_call: TRBV6-5
cdr3_aa: ASSSPRGLAYEQY

v_call: TRBV6-2/TRBV6-3
cdr3_aa: ASSHIQGASTEAF

v_call: TRBV27
cdr3_aa: ASSPLGVQPQH

v_call: TRBV6-1
cdr3_aa: ASDRDRGNQPQH

v_call: TRBV27
cdr3_aa: ASSAFRGGYEQY

v_call: TRBV6-9
cdr3_aa: ASSYPPSGGTEAF

v_call: TRBV18
cdr3_aa: ASSPIRLSLYEQY

v_call: TRBV28
cdr3_aa: ASSGGQEHTEAF

v_call: TRBV6-1
cdr3_aa: ASRISGEPNTGELF